Below, 20 T cell receptor beta chains from the same sample are listed, as sequenced in a study of T-cell memory formation after mild COVID-19. Each CDR3 protein gets one entry after TCRdb re-called the 5' RACE reads with MiXCR. The sample lists under 250,000 distinct CDR3 sequences, 15% occurring once. Material for sequencing was PBMCs or a T cell subset sorted from them (not recorded which). The receptors were gathered from an adult woman who had mild COVID-19 (a few samples of this study predate the infection). Cell type and time point are not known.

This clonotype has a count of ten or more. The chain recombines TRBV7-8 with TRBJ1-3; D may be TRBD1 (5 bases). Germline V gene data show CDR1 as SGHVS and CDR2 as FQNEAQ. The CDR3 spans 15 residues. V dropped 4 bases and J dropped 4 bases, with 14 bases sitting between them. CDR3 sequence (DNA): TGTGCCAGCAGCTCTACCGGGGGTCTGGGAAACACCATATATTTT. Translated, it gives CASSSTGGLGNTIYF. Supplemented by reference TRBV7-8 and TRBJ1-3, the full variable domain reads GAGVSQSPRYKVAKRGQDVALRCDPISGHVSLFWYQQALGQGPEFLTYFQNEAQLDKSGLPSDRFFAERPEGSVSTLKIQRTQQEDSAVYLCASSSTGGLGNTIYFGEGSWLTVV.

The V call is TRBV4-1, the J call TRBJ1-3, with D unresolved. Germline V gene data show CDR1 as MGHRA and CDR2 as YSYEKL. V lost 0 bases and J 8 bases, leaving 8 bases between the germline ends. This CDR3 has 13 amino acids. CDR3 region: CASSQDGVYTIYF. The CDR3 bases are TGCGCCAGCAGCCAAGATGGGGTCTACACCATATATTTT.

In its sample, this clonotype was seen many times. The genes are TRBV24-1 and TRBJ2-2; perhaps TRBD2 as D (6 bases). Germline V gives CDR1 KGHDR, CDR2 SFDVKD. Trimming shortened V by 7 bases and J by 6 bases, and 23 bases separated the two germline ends. The CDR3 spans 17 residues. This CDR3 reads CATSDSTRGKGAGELFF. The CDR3 nucleotides read TGTGCCACCAGCGACTCCACTCGCGGGAAAGGCGCCGGGGAGCTGTTTTTT.

The gene calls are TRBV20-1 and TRBJ1-5; D unclear. With 6 bases removed from V and 7 bases from J, the gap between germline ends came to 13 bases. The CDR3 contains 12 residues. In germline, CDR1 is DFQATT, CDR2 SNEGSKA (reference sequence). CDR3: CSATRPGQPQHF. DNA for the CDR3: TGCAGTGCGACGCGGCCCGGACAGCCCCAGCATTTT.

The chain has TRBV6-6 and TRBJ2-2; 10 positions agree with TRBD1. J was trimmed by 6 bases and V by 6 bases; bases with no gene match: 4. CDR3 length: 14 amino acids. Germline V CDR1 and CDR2: MNHNY, SVGAGI (reference sequence). CDR3 sequence reads: CASSRDRGSGELFF. The CDR3 DNA is TGTGCCAGCAGCAGGGACAGGGGCTCCGGGGAGCTGTTTTTT.

This clonotype has only a few counts. The rearrangement uses TRBV20-1 and TRBJ1-2; D possibly corresponds to TRBD1 (6 bases). The CDR3 runs 13 residues. From germline, CDR1 is DFQATT and CDR2 SNEGSKA (reference sequence). With 5 bases removed from V and 4 bases from J, the gap between germline ends came to 14 bases. CDR3 protein: CSAQDRTSYGYTF. CDR3 bases: TGCAGTGCTCAGGACAGAACCTCCTATGGCTACACCTTC.

The genes are TRBV3-1 and TRBJ2-5; no reliable D call. Deletions cut 4 bases from V and 0 bases from J, with 9 bases between. The V gene's germline CDR1 is LGHDT and CDR2 YNNKEL (reference sequence). This CDR3 is 14 amino acids long. The CDR3 is CASSPRPNQETQYF. The CDR3 nucleotides read TGTGCCAGCAGCCCGCGACCGAACCAAGAGACCCAGTACTTC.

J is TRBJ2-7 and V is TRBV24-1; D not certain. V lost 4 bases and J lost 0, with 6 bases in between. Germline-derived CDR1 and CDR2 are KGHDR and SFDVKD. The CDR3 has 13 amino acids. CDR3 residues: CATSDWDSYEQYF. The DNA of the CDR3 is TGTGCCACCAGTGACTGGGACTCCTACGAGCAGTACTTC.

The chain couples TRBV30 to TRBJ1-3; 8 positions agree with TRBD1. CDR1 and CDR2 (germline): GTSNPN, SVGIG (reference sequence). CDR3 length: 18 residues. V lost 0 bases, J lost 0 bases, and 10 bases stayed unmatched. CDR3 region: CAWSVGGTGLSSGNTIYF. The CDR3 DNA is TGTGCCTGGAGTGTAGGGGGGACAGGCCTTAGCTCTGGAAACACCATATATTTT. The full variable domain, with the rest looked up from reference TRBV30 and TRBJ1-3, is SQTIHQWPATLVQPVGSPLSLECTVEGTSNPNLYWYRQAAGRGLQLLFYSVGIGQISSEVPQNLSASRPQDRQFILSSKKLLLSDSGFYLCAWSVGGTGLSSGNTIYFGEGSWLTVV.

J is TRBJ2-3 and V is TRBV7-8; D is possibly TRBD1 or TRBD2 (5 bases each). Trimming removed 5 bases at V and 6 bases at J, with 18 bases between. CDR1 is SGHVS, CDR2 FQNEAQ, per germline. The CDR3 totals 15 residues. CDR3 DNA sequence: TGTGCCAGCAGCGTCCGGGACGGGACGTATGATACGCAGTATTTT. It codes for CASSVRDGTYDTQYF.

V is TRBV18 and J is TRBJ1-4; tentative D call: TRBD1 (6 bases). The CDR3 loop spans 14 amino acids. From germline, CDR1 is KGHSH and CDR2 LQKENI. V gave up 2 bases and J gave up 7 bases, with 11 bases separating them. The CDR3 protein is CASSPIGQTEKLFF. CDR3 in DNA: TGTGCCAGCTCACCAATAGGACAGACTGAAAAACTGTTTTTT. The variable domain in full, completed from reference TRBV18 and TRBJ1-4, reads NAGVMQNPRHLVRRRGQEARLRCSPMKGHSHVYWYRQLPEEGLKFMVYLQKENIIDESGMPKERFSAEFPKEGPSILRIQQVVRGDSAAYFCASSPIGQTEKLFFGSGTQLSVL.

This clonotype was found many times. The chain combines TRBV12-3 or TRBV12-4 with TRBJ1-6, with D unclear. Trimming removed 6 bases at V and 7 bases at J, with 13 bases between. The CDR3 covers 14 residues. CDR3 region: CASSLDIWNSPLHF. CDR3 DNA sequence: TGTGCCAGCAGCCTTGACATATGGAATTCACCCCTCCACTTT.

This clonotype showed up just a few times. The V call is TRBV6-5, the J call TRBJ2-2, with 8 bases that match TRBD1. Germline loops: CDR1 MNHEY, CDR2 SVGAGI. The CDR3 covers 18 residues. The trim removed 5 bases at V and 2 bases at J, leaving 13 bases unmatched. The CDR3 region has the DNA TGTGCCAGCAGTGAAAAATCCGGGACAGGACTAAACACCGGGGAGCTGTTTTTT. Residues: CASSEKSGTGLNTGELFF.

The chain has TRBV11-3 and TRBJ2-1, with D possibly TRBD1 on 6 matching bases. V shed 1 base and J shed 10 bases, with 11 bases lying between them. Germline CDR1 SGHNT, CDR2 YENEEA. The CDR3 has 13 residues. This chain's CDR3 is CASSLGGGYEQFF. The DNA for the CDR3 is TGTGCCAGCAGCTTAGGAGGGGGTTACGAGCAGTTCTTC.

V gene TRBV4-1 combines with J gene TRBJ2-3; TRBD2 matches at 9 bases. Looked up from germline, CDR1 is MGHRA and CDR2 is YSYEKL. The CDR3 is 16 amino acids. Trimming cost V 1 base and J 8 bases; bases outside gene matches: 10. The CDR3 sequence: CASSQGGGGEFGTQYF. The CDR3 DNA reads TGCGCCAGCAGCCAAGGGGGCGGGGGGGAGTTCGGTACGCAGTATTTT.

This clonotype was seen more than once but under ten times. The chain couples TRBV5-4 to TRBJ2-1; no reliable D call. The CDR3 sequence is 17 residues long. The V gene lost 4 bases and the J gene lost 0 bases, with 17 bases spanning the gap. Germline CDR1 and CDR2: SGHNT and YYREEE (reference sequence). The CDR3 coding sequence is TGTGCCAGCAGCGGAAGCCGGAGCCTGAGCTCCTACAATGAGCAGTTCTTC. Translated, it gives CASSGSRSLSSYNEQFF.

V gene TRBV2 combines with J gene TRBJ1-4; no reliable D call. This CDR3 has 15 residues. Between the trimmed V and J ends, which lost 4 bases and 0 bases, there was a span of 9 bases. Germline V gene lookup returns CDR1 SNHLY and CDR2 FYNNEI. The CDR3 DNA is TGTGCCAGCAGTGCATGGGATCCAACTAATGAAAAACTGTTTTTT. It specifies CASSAWDPTNEKLFF.

This clonotype has only a few counts. The chain employs TRBV20-1 and TRBJ2-7; D tentatively reads TRBD1 or TRBD2 (6 bases each). CDR3 size: 13 residues. Looked up from germline, CDR1 is DFQATT and CDR2 is SNEGSKA (reference sequence). V was trimmed by 6 bases and J by 4 bases, leaving 16 bases between them. This CDR3 is CSALGGGRYEQYF. The CDR3 nucleotides are TGCAGTGCCTTAGGAGGGGGTAGGTACGAGCAGTACTTC.

J is TRBJ2-3 and V is TRBV9; TRBD2 aligns across 9 bases. Per the germline V gene, CDR1 is SGDLS and CDR2 is YYNGEE. The V and J ends lost 2 bases and 4 bases, in that order; junction bases with no gene match: 14. The CDR3 covers 18 residues. The CDR3 nucleotides read TGTGCCAGCAGCGTCGATCCGGGGTTAGCGGGAGCATCAGATACGCAGTATTTT. Translated: CASSVDPGLAGASDTQYF. Supplemented by reference TRBV9 and TRBJ2-3, the full variable domain reads DSGVTQTPKHLITATGQRVTLRCSPRSGDLSVYWYQQSLDQGLQFLIQYYNGEERAKGNILERFSAQQFPDLHSELNLSSLELGDSALYFCASSVDPGLAGASDTQYFGPGTRLTVL.

The chain employs TRBV18 and TRBJ2-1, with D perhaps being TRBD1 or TRBD2 (6 bases each). There are 14 residues in the CDR3. V lost 3 bases and J lost 7, with 13 bases in between. The germline CDR1 and CDR2 sequences are KGHSH and LQKENI. The CDR3 here is CASSPGTGANEQFF. CDR3 DNA: TGTGCCAGCTCACCCGGAACGGGGGCTAATGAGCAGTTCTTC.